This record covers a single TCR beta chain. Its antigen is undetermined. The CDR3 is 14 amino acids. Germline CDR1 and CDR2: SGDLS and YYNGEE. Trimming removed 4 bases from V and 6 bases from J; junction bases left unmatched: 5. These data are taken from a study of Ad26.COV2.S vaccination and SARS-CoV-2 variants. Notes on the study in general: Vaccinees and placebo recipients showed similar non-spike TCR breadth. Spike-specific CD8+ and CD4+ T cell responses reportedly showed substantial breadth after vaccination.

Treatment indicated: over 15 received Ad26.COV2.S at low or high dose, single or two shots; roughly 5 received placebo; per-sample allocation not given. After the first vaccine or placebo injection, samples were drawn on day 63. The administered vaccine (an Ad26 vector) expressed Wuhan-strain SARS-CoV-2 spike. Clones were sequenced by immunoSEQ multiplex PCR, and TCRdb holds only the in-frame ones, with some missing. Of 350,000 to 500,000 clones detected, about 92% appear once; the ten largest clones hold less than 4.5%. The sequenced sample was peripheral blood, obtained in a trial of Ad26.COV2.S vaccine versus placebo. This rearrangement joins TRBV9 to TRBJ2-2; 8 positions match TRBD2. This TCR derives from a person between 18 and 59 years old who received the Ad26.COV2.S COVID-19 vaccine or a placebo. The CDR3 sequence: CASSMTSEAGELFF. CDR3 coding DNA: TGTGCCAGCAGCATGACTAGCGAAGCCGGGGAGCTGTTTTTT.